This entry lists 30 T cell receptor beta chains sequenced from one sample in a study of Ad26.COV2.S vaccination and SARS-CoV-2 variants (dated by TCRdb to about 2021). Libraries were made using the immunoSEQ multiplex PCR assay. Not all clones reach the TCRdb copy of this immuneACCESS table, which keeps in-frame sequences only. Checked studies attribute under half of the gap to unresolved V genes and leave the rest unexplained. A total of approximately 410,000 clones appear in this sample, approximately 92% of them only once. Of the sample, around 1.7% is held by the ten largest clones. The treatment or condition label, as the study defines it: roughly 18 received Ad26.COV2.S at low or high dose, single or two shots; 5 received placebo; per-sample allocation not given. Repertoires of vaccine and placebo recipients were sequenced from samples collected on day 63 after the first injection. This specimen was peripheral blood, taken in a trial of Ad26.COV2.S vaccine versus placebo. These receptors came from a person between 18 and 60 years old who received the Ad26.COV2.S COVID-19 vaccine or a placebo.

V usage is TRBV5-1 and J usage is TRBJ1-1; D is ambiguous. The germline gives CDR1 SGHRS, CDR2 YFSETQ. The CDR3 is 12 residues long. The ends were cut back, 2 bases at V and 6 bases at J, with 8 bases in the middle. CDR3: CASSFLGAEAFF. As DNA, the CDR3 is TGCGCCAGCAGCTTTCTGGGCGCTGAAGCTTTCTTT.

The rearrangement links TRBV6-6 to TRBJ2-7; 9 bases are shared with TRBD1. CDR3 length: 14 residues. Germline V gene data show CDR1 as MNHNY and CDR2 as SVGAGI (reference sequence). V shed 6 bases and J 6 bases; nucleotides not matched to a gene: 9. The CDR3 bases are TGTGCCAGCAGGGAAGGACAGGGGAGAATCGAGCAGTACTTC. It codes for CASREGQGRIEQYF.

This rearrangement joins TRBV19 to TRBJ2-7, with D possibly TRBD1 on 6 matching bases. V was shortened by 3 bases and J by 4 bases, with 13 bases between the two germline ends. Per germline, CDR1 LNHDA and CDR2 SQIVND (reference sequence). The CDR3 has 14 amino acids. The CDR3 here is CASSMTGQFYEQYF. The CDR3 nucleotides read TGTGCCAGTAGTATGACAGGCCAGTTTTACGAGCAGTACTTC.

The chain employs TRBV28 and TRBJ2-7, with 8 positions matching TRBD1. CDR1 MDHEN and CDR2 SYDVKM come from the germline V gene. The CDR3 contains 16 residues. After removal of 5 bases from V and 7 bases from J, the junction contained 16 bases not matched to a gene. The CDR3: CASSPDPRGRTGEQYF. The CDR3 nucleotides are TGTGCCAGCAGTCCCGACCCCAGGGGGCGTACTGGGGAGCAGTACTTC.

The J gene is TRBJ2-3, the V gene TRBV9; TRBD1 matches at 11 bases. The CDR3 is 16 amino acids. The V gene's germline CDR1 is SGDLS and CDR2 YYNGEE. The junction had 8 bases not matched to a gene; V was cut back by 6 bases and J by 2 bases. The chain's CDR3 is CASKRDRGWSTDTQYF. The CDR3, as DNA: TGTGCCAGCAAACGGGACAGGGGGTGGTCCACAGATACGCAGTATTTT.

For the CDR3, the DNA is TGTGCCAGTAGTGCTCGGACTGGAGCTTCTAGCACAGATACGCAGTATTTT. It specifies CASSARTGASSTDTQYF. The chain is built from TRBV19 and TRBJ2-3; tentatively, D is TRBD2 (5 bases). V dropped 5 bases and J dropped 0 bases, with 18 bases sitting between them. The CDR3 is 17 residues long. CDR1 and CDR2 from the germline V gene are LNHDA and SQIVND (reference sequence).

In DNA form, the CDR3 reads TGTGCCAGCAGTTACTCGATGGGGCAGGGACCCGGAGAGACCCAGTACTTC. This translates into CASSYSMGQGPGETQYF. This chain uses TRBV6-2 or TRBV6-3 with TRBJ2-5; the D gene could be TRBD1 or TRBD2 (5 bases each). The CDR3 is 17 amino acids. In germline, CDR1 is MNHEY, CDR2 SVGEGT. The V and J ends lost 0 bases and 4 bases respectively, with 18 bases between them.

The genes are TRBV21-1 and TRBJ2-4; TRBD1 is the table's D call and was not checked against the DNA. TRBV21-1 is reported as a pseudogene. This CDR3 spans 14 amino acids. CDR3 DNA: TGTGCCAGCACCCGACAGAGTCCCAAAAACATTCAGTACTTC. Amino acid sequence: CASTRQSPKNIQYF.

V usage is TRBV28 and J usage is TRBJ1-2; D may be TRBD1 (5 bases). V lost 3 bases and J 1 base, leaving 9 bases between the germline ends. Per the germline V gene, CDR1 is MDHEN and CDR2 is SYDVKM. This CDR3 region has 14 residues. CDR3 DNA: TGTGCCAGCAGTTTGGCAGGGATTAACTATGGCTACACCTTC. Translating it yields CASSLAGINYGYTF.

The rearrangement joins TRBV4-3 to TRBJ1-3, with D possibly being TRBD1 (6 bases). V was pared by 2 bases and J by 0 bases, with 8 bases between. The CDR3 contains 15 residues. Germline V gene sequence: CDR1 LGHNA, CDR2 YSLEER. The CDR3 DNA reads as TGCGCCAGCAGCCAACTGGACAGCTCTGGAAACACCATATATTTT. Translated: CASSQLDSSGNTIYF.

The chain couples TRBV30 to TRBJ2-3; weak D call: TRBD2 (5 bases). This CDR3 is 14 amino acids long. With 5 bases removed from V and 3 bases from J, the gap between germline ends came to 15 bases. Germline V gene lookup returns CDR1 GTSNPN and CDR2 SVGIG (reference sequence). CDR3 sequence: CAWRRRLMTDTQYF. The CDR3 nucleotides are TGTGCCTGGCGACGTAGACTAATGACAGATACGCAGTATTTT.

In its sample, this clone was seen once. V and J are TRBV9 and TRBJ2-2; 11 bases line up with TRBD2. Germline trimming cut 3 bases from V and 5 bases from J; bases unmatched to any gene: 3. This CDR3 region has 15 residues. CDR1 is SGDLS and CDR2 is YYNGEE in the germline V gene. In DNA form, the CDR3 reads TGTGCCAGCAGCGCGGTAGCGGGGGGGACCGGGGAGCTGTTTTTT. It yields the protein CASSAVAGGTGELFF.

The V gene is TRBV28, the J gene TRBJ2-7; 8 bases line up with TRBD1. The CDR3 is 15 amino acids. CDR1 is MDHEN and CDR2 is SYDVKM in the germline V gene. V shed 2 bases and J 6 bases; nucleotides not matched to a gene: 9. CDR3 loop: CASSLDGQGWGEQYF. The CDR3 DNA reads TGTGCCAGCAGTTTAGACGGACAGGGTTGGGGCGAGCAGTACTTC.

The J gene is TRBJ2-2, the V gene TRBV7-2; D may be TRBD1 (6 bases). V lost 5 bases and J lost 1, with 14 bases in between. The CDR3 totals 16 residues. CDR1 and CDR2 (germline): SGHTA, FQGNSA. The CDR3 sequence: CASSPTGTRNTGELFF. The CDR3, as DNA: TGTGCCAGCAGCCCAACCGGGACACGGAACACCGGGGAGCTGTTTTTT.

The rearrangement links TRBV11-2 to TRBJ2-7; 9 bases are shared with TRBD2. V trimming: 4 bases; J trimming: 0 bases; junction bases outside the gene matches: 4. The CDR3 is 15 amino acids. In germline, CDR1 is SGHAT, CDR2 FQNNGV. The CDR3: CASSSWTSDSYEQYF. Written as DNA, the CDR3 is TGTGCCAGCAGCTCCTGGACTAGCGACTCCTACGAGCAGTACTTC.

This rearrangement joins TRBV5-4 to TRBJ1-2; 9 positions agree with TRBD1. CDR1 is SGHNT and CDR2 is YYREEE in the germline V gene (reference sequence). J gave up 3 bases and V 0 bases, and 3 bases lay outside the gene matches. The CDR3 is 15 amino acids. The CDR3 DNA sequence: TGTGCCAGCAGCTTGGGGGACAGGGTGTACTATGGCTACACCTTC. Translating gives CASSLGDRVYYGYTF.

The count of this clone is one. The J gene is TRBJ2-7, the V gene TRBV27; 8 bases fit TRBD1. Germline V gene lookup returns CDR1 MNHEY and CDR2 SMNVEV (reference sequence). The CDR3 length is 15 residues. V shed 6 bases and J 0 bases; nucleotides not matched to a gene: 7. The CDR3: CASSHGQGFSYEQYF. Here the CDR3 DNA reads TGTGCCAGCAGCCATGGACAGGGATTCTCCTACGAGCAGTACTTC.

This sequence joins TRBV27 and TRBJ2-1; D remains ambiguous. Per the germline V gene, CDR1 is MNHEY and CDR2 is SMNVEV (reference sequence). Deletions cut 8 bases from V and 6 bases from J, with 5 bases between. The CDR3 has 10 residues. DNA for the CDR3: TGTGCCAGCGATTTCAATGAGCAGTTCTTC. Translation: CASDFNEQFF.

CDR3 in DNA: TGTGCCTGGAGTTACAACGTGAGGAGTAGGGAAAAACTGTTTTTT. It is translated as CAWSYNVRSREKLFF. The chain joins TRBV30 to TRBJ1-4, with D uncertain. The ends were cut back, 2 bases at V and 8 bases at J, with 18 bases in the middle. The CDR3 extends over 15 amino acids. Looked up from germline, CDR1 is GTSNPN and CDR2 is SVGIG (reference sequence).

The V gene is TRBV6-5, the J gene TRBJ1-2, with D maybe TRBD1 (5 bases). The germline V gene encodes CDR1 MNHEY and CDR2 SVGAGI. The V and J ends lost 2 bases and 5 bases respectively, with 9 bases between them. The CDR3 contains 13 residues. Here the CDR3 DNA reads TGTGCCAGCAGTTACGGACATGAGTATGGCTACACCTTC. Its protein is CASSYGHEYGYTF.

V usage is TRBV5-1 and J usage is TRBJ2-1; D possibly corresponds to TRBD2 (6 bases). CDR1 and CDR2 (germline): SGHRS, YFSETQ. V dropped 4 bases and J dropped 3 bases, with 17 bases sitting between them. This CDR3 has 16 residues. CDR3 region: CASSGAWGDIYNEQFF. In DNA form, the CDR3 reads TGCGCCAGCAGCGGGGCCTGGGGGGATATCTACAATGAGCAGTTCTTC.

As regards this clone: Other DNA sequences in the sample encode the same CDR3. V and J are TRBV7-9 and TRBJ2-7; D remains unclear. The germline V gene has CDR1 SEHNR and CDR2 FQNEAQ (reference sequence). The V and J ends lost 1 base and 5 bases respectively, with 9 bases between them. The CDR3 length is 13 residues. The CDR3 DNA reads as TGTGCCAGCAGCTTAGAAAGTCTAGACGAGCAGTACTTC. Its translation is CASSLESLDEQYF.

V and J are TRBV3-1 (or the pseudogene TRBV3-2) and TRBJ1-1; D remains ambiguous. The germline V and J ends were trimmed by 4 bases and 11 bases, with 17 bases remaining between them. Looked up from germline, CDR1 is LGHDT and CDR2 is YNNKEL (reference sequence). This CDR3 region has 13 residues. The CDR3 reads CASSPQGGRGAFF. The CDR3 coding sequence is TGTGCCAGCAGCCCCCAAGGCGGGCGAGGCGCTTTCTTT.

The rearrangement joins TRBV19 to TRBJ2-7; tentatively, D is TRBD2 (5 bases). The germline gives CDR1 LNHDA, CDR2 SQIVND (reference sequence). The CDR3 is 12 amino acids. The ends were cut back, 6 bases at V and 2 bases at J, with 8 bases in the middle. CDR3 loop: CASSSGAYEQYF. For the CDR3, the DNA is TGTGCCAGTAGCTCCGGGGCCTACGAGCAGTACTTC.

The gene calls are TRBV7-2 and TRBJ2-3, with D perhaps matching TRBD2 (6 bases). The CDR3 extends over 15 amino acids. Germline assignment: CDR1 SGHTA and CDR2 FQGNSA. Trimming removed 2 bases from V and 4 bases from J, with 13 bases in between. CDR3 nucleotide sequence: TGTGCCAGCAGCTTATGGGGCGGGGAAGCAGATACGCAGTATTTT. Amino acid sequence: CASSLWGGEADTQYF. Filled out from reference TRBV7-2 and TRBJ2-3, the complete variable domain reads GAGVSQSPSNKVTEKGKDVELRCDPISGHTALYWYRQSLGQGLEFLIYFQGNSAPDKSGLPSDRFSAERTGGSVSTLTIQRTQQEDSAVYLCASSLWGGEADTQYFGPGTRLTVL.

The V and J genes are TRBV20-1 and TRBJ2-7, with a weak D call TRBD1 (5 bases). Germline CDR1 and CDR2: DFQATT and SNEGSKA (reference sequence). The CDR3 consists of 12 residues. V was cut by 3 bases and J by 7 bases, with 13 bases left in between. CDR3 sequence reads: CSASRLAGEQYF. The CDR3 DNA is TGCAGTGCTAGTAGGTTAGCAGGGGAGCAGTACTTC.

V is TRBV30 and J is TRBJ2-1; 9 bases are shared with TRBD2. Per the germline V gene, CDR1 is GTSNPN and CDR2 is SVGIG (reference sequence). The CDR3 has 13 amino acids. V lost 5 bases to trimming and J lost 8 bases; unmatched junction nucleotides: 7. The CDR3 DNA reads TGTGCCTGGGCGGGACTAGCTCTCCATGAGCAGTTCTTC. It codes for CAWAGLALHEQFF.

The chain carries TRBV12-3 or TRBV12-4 and TRBJ1-1; D call uncertain. Trimming took off 6 bases at V and 3 bases at J, with 8 bases between the two ends. The CDR3 is made up of 12 amino acids. The CDR3 DNA is TGTGCCAGCAGCCATGGATACACTGAAGCTTTCTTT. It is translated as CASSHGYTEAFF.

The V and J genes are TRBV7-2 and TRBJ2-1, with D possibly TRBD1 on 5 matching bases. Trimming left V 5 bases short and J 3 bases short, with 17 bases between. The CDR3 spans 16 residues. Germline CDR1 reads SGHTA; CDR2 reads FQGNSA. The CDR3 region is CASSPPPAGRYNEQFF. CDR3 DNA sequence: TGTGCCAGCAGCCCACCCCCGGCAGGGCGCTACAATGAGCAGTTCTTC.

This clone was recorded once. The chain is built from TRBV9 and TRBJ2-7; D is unresolved. The CDR3 is 13 residues long. Germline V gene lookup returns CDR1 SGDLS and CDR2 YYNGEE. V dropped 2 bases and J dropped 6 bases, with 12 bases sitting between them. The CDR3 DNA is TGTGCCAGCAGCGTCCAATCACTGGGCGAGCAGTACTTC. Amino acid sequence: CASSVQSLGEQYF.